This TCR beta chain was obtained from a study of T cells in Graves' hyperthyroidism and ophthalmopathy. RNA transcripts served as the template for amplifying TCR beta CDR3 regions. The HTBI primer set drove a first-round RT-PCR of the TCR CDR3. MiXCR was run by TCRdb on the multiplex PCR reads, yielding one entry per CDR3 protein. The sample records roughly 98,000 distinct CDR3 sequences, about 40% being singletons. Study observations and caveats: In validation, the model predicted ophthalmopathy. These predictions came a median about 6 months before onset.

Points on this clonotype: Its antigen is not identified.

V lost 5 bases to trimming and J lost 5 bases; unmatched junction nucleotides: 7. From germline, CDR1 is SGHVS and CDR2 FNYEAQ. The CDR3 totals 15 residues. The sequenced sample consisted of peripheral blood or thyroid tissue (not recorded which). This chain joins TRBV7-6 and TRBJ2-5; 11 nucleotides agree with TRBD2. This clonotype was obtained from a woman in her twenties or thirties with Graves' hyperthyroidism. CDR3 sequence (DNA): TGTGCCAGCAGCCCGGGACTAGCGGCTACGGAGACCCAGTACTTC. It yields the protein CASSPGLAATETQYF.